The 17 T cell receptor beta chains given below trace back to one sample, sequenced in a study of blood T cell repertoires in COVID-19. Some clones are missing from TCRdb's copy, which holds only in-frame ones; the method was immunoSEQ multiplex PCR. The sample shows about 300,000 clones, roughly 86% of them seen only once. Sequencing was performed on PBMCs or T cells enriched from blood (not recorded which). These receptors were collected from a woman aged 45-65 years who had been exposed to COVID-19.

For the CDR3, the DNA is TGTGCCAGCAGTTTATCCCTTGCCTACGAGCAGTACTTC. Its translation: CASSLSLAYEQYF. The V gene is TRBV27, the J gene TRBJ2-7; D unresolved. CDR3 length: 13 amino acids. Germline-derived CDR1 and CDR2 are MNHEY and SMNVEV (reference sequence). V lost 0 bases, J lost 2 bases, and 5 bases lay in between.

CDR3 nucleotides: TGTGCCAGCAGCCAAGGGGGTCAGGGAGGCTATGGCTACACCTTC. Its translation: CASSQGGQGGYGYTF. The genes are TRBV3-1 (or the pseudogene TRBV3-2) and TRBJ1-2; perhaps TRBD1 as D (5 bases). The CDR3 has 15 residues. Germline V gene lookup returns CDR1 LGHDT and CDR2 YNNKEL (reference sequence). Deletions cut 1 base from V and 4 bases from J, with 13 bases between.

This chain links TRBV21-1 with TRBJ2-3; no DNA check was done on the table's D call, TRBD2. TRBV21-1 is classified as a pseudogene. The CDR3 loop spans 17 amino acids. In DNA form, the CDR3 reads TGTGCCAGCAGCAAAATTTTCGTGGGGGGGGTTAGAGATACGCAGTATTTT. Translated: CASSKIFVGGVRDTQYF.

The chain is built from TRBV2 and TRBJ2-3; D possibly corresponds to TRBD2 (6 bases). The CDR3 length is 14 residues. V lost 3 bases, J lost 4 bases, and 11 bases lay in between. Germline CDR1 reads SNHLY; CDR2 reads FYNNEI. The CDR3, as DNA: TGTGCCAGCAGTGAGACTAGGGGAGCAGATACGCAGTATTTT. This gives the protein CASSETRGADTQYF.

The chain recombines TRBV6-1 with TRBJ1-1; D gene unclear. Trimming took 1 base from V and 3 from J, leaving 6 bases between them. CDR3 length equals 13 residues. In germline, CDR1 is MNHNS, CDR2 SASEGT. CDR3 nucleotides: TGTGCCAGCAGTGAAGGGAGCTACACTGAAGCTTTCTTT. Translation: CASSEGSYTEAFF.

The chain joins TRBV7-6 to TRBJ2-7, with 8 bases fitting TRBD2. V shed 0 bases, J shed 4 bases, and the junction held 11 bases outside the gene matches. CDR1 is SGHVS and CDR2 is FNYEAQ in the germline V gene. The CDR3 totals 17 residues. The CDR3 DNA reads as TGTGCCAGCAGCTTAGCAAGGGCGAGCGGGGGAGCTTACGAGCAGTACTTC. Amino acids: CASSLARASGGAYEQYF.

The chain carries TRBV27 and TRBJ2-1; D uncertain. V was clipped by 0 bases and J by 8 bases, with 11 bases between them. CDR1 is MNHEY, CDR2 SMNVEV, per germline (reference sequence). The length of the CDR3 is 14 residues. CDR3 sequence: CASSLSGDSHEQFF. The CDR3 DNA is TGTGCCAGCAGTTTATCCGGTGATTCTCATGAGCAGTTCTTC.

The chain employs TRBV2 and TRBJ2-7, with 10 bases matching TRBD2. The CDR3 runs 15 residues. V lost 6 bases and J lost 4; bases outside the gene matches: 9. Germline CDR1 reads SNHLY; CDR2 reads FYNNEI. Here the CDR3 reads CASSPLAGVNYEQYF. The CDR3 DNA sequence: TGTGCCAGCAGCCCCCTAGCGGGGGTAAATTACGAGCAGTACTTC.

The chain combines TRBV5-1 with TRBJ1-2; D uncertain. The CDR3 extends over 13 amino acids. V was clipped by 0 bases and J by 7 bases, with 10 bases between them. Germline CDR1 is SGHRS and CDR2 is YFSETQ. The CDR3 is CASSLGSSVGYTF. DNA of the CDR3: TGCGCCAGCAGCTTGGGGAGCTCCGTTGGCTACACCTTC.

CDR3 sequence: CASSQDRRQGNTEAFF. The DNA for the CDR3 is TGTGCCAGCAGCCAAGATCGGAGACAGGGTAACACTGAAGCTTTCTTT. The rearrangement joins TRBV3-1 (or the pseudogene TRBV3-2) to TRBJ1-1; 7 nucleotides match TRBD1. Germline V gene sequence: CDR1 LGHDT, CDR2 YNNKEL (reference sequence). The CDR3 consists of 16 residues. Trimming removed 0 bases from V and 2 bases from J; junction bases left unmatched: 6.

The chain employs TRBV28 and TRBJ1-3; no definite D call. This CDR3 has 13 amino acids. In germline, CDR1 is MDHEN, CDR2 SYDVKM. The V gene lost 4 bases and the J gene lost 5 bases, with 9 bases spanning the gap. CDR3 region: CASSSLTRNTIYF. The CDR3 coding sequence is TGTGCCAGCAGTTCCTTGACTCGAAACACCATATATTTT.

The CDR3 DNA sequence: TGTGCCAGCACCTTCACGGGGGACAGATCGAATCAGCCCCAGCATTTT. Translation: CASTFTGDRSNQPQHF. The V gene is TRBV28, the J gene TRBJ1-5; 7 bases line up with TRBD1. J was trimmed by 4 bases and V by 7 bases; bases with no gene match: 13. Germline CDR1 reads MDHEN; CDR2 reads SYDVKM. The CDR3 runs 16 residues.

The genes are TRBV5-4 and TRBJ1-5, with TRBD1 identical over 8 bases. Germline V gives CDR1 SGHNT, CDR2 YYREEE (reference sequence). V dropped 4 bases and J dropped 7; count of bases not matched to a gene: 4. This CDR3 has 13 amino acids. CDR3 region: CASSDRGKQPQHF. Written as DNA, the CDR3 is TGTGCCAGCAGCGACAGGGGAAAACAGCCCCAGCATTTT.

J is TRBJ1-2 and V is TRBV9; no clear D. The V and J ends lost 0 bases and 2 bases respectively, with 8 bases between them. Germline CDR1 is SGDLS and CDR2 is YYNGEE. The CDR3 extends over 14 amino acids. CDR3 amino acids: CASSVEAGNYGYTF. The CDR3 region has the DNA TGTGCCAGCAGCGTAGAAGCAGGCAACTATGGCTACACCTTC.

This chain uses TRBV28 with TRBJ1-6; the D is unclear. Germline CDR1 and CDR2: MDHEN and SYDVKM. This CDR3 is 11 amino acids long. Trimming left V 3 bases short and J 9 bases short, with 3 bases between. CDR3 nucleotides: TGTGCCAGCAGTTTCGGTTCACCCCTCCACTTT. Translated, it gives CASSFGSPLHF.

The CDR3 protein is CASIVSWGQDTQYF. Written as DNA, the CDR3 is TGTGCCAGCATAGTATCGTGGGGGCAAGATACGCAGTATTTT. This chain uses TRBV28 with TRBJ2-3; TRBD1 might be the D (6 bases). Deletions cut 7 bases from V and 5 bases from J, with 16 bases between. Germline V gene lookup returns CDR1 MDHEN and CDR2 SYDVKM. This CDR3 has 14 amino acids.

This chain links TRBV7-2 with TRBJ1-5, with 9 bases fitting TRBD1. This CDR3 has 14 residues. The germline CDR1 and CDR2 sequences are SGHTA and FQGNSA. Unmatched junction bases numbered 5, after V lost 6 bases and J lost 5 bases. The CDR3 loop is CASSLGQGYQPQHF. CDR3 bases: TGTGCCAGCAGTCTAGGACAGGGGTATCAGCCCCAGCATTTT.